This passage covers 21 T cell receptor beta chains from one sample sequenced in a study of T cells expressing NK-cell markers. TCRdb re-called the 5' RACE reads; one entry per CDR3 protein, DNA not given. This sample's table has 400,000 to 550,000 distinct CDR3 sequences. Sequencing was carried out using blood T cells: a sorted CD56 or NKG2C T cell subset, CD4+ or CD8+ T cells, or bulk PBMC T cells (not recorded which). Every receptor here comes from a woman between 18 and 70 years old in good health.

The J gene is TRBJ1-6, the V gene TRBV29-1; the TCRdb D gene call, TRBD1, has no DNA to confirm it. Germline V gene data show CDR1 as SQVTM and CDR2 as ANQGSEA. The CDR3 consists of 14 residues. The CDR3 reads CSVRQGTDNSPLHF.

The J gene is TRBJ1-2, the V gene TRBV9. The CDR3 contains 15 residues. CDR1 is SGDLS and CDR2 is YYNGEE in the germline V gene. This chain's CDR3 is CASSGPQGPPGGYTF.

The V call is TRBV20-1, the J call TRBJ1-2. Germline-derived CDR1 and CDR2 are DFQATT and SNEGSKA (reference sequence). The CDR3 totals 16 residues. CDR3 protein: CSADPGGRAPNYGYTF.

This chain connects TRBV5-1 to TRBJ2-1; the D call from TCRdb, TRBD2, cannot be confirmed without DNA. There are 15 residues in the CDR3. The germline V gene has CDR1 SGHRS and CDR2 YFSETQ. The CDR3 sequence is CASSQLAGAVNEQFF.

CDR3 in amino acids: CASSLGDRTYGYTF. The chain uses TRBV5-1 and TRBJ1-2; TCRdb designates TRBD1, a call that cannot be tested without DNA. This CDR3 has 14 amino acids. From germline, CDR1 is SGHRS and CDR2 YFSETQ.

The chain has TRBV3-1 and TRBJ1-1; the D call from TCRdb, TRBD1, cannot be confirmed without DNA. CDR3 size: 16 residues. Germline V gives CDR1 LGHDT, CDR2 YNNKEL (reference sequence). CDR3 loop: CASRPRDGGASTEAFF.

The genes are TRBV6-5 and TRBJ2-4. Looked up from germline, CDR1 is MNHEY and CDR2 is SVGAGI. The CDR3 is made up of 11 amino acids. The CDR3 loop reads CASSYSTVWYF.

J is TRBJ1-1 and V is TRBV3-1; the D call from TCRdb, TRBD1, cannot be confirmed without DNA. The CDR3 runs 19 residues. Germline lookup yields CDR1 LGHDT and CDR2 YNNKEL (reference sequence). This CDR3 is CASSRPPAGPGWTNTEAFF.

The CDR3 spells CASTPTGTGLTDTQYF. V usage is TRBV12-3 or TRBV12-4 and J usage is TRBJ2-3; the D call of TRBD1 rests on TCRdb alone, since no DNA is present to check it. CDR3 length: 16 amino acids.

The chain is built from TRBV7-3 and TRBJ2-3. The CDR3 has 15 amino acids. Germline V CDR1 and CDR2: SGHTA, FQGTGA. This CDR3 is CASSPKAASTDTQYF.

The J gene is TRBJ1-5, the V gene TRBV20-1. Germline V CDR1 and CDR2: DFQATT, SNEGSKA (reference sequence). This CDR3 has 16 amino acids. The chain's CDR3 is CSARDPRSGSNQPQHF.

V gene TRBV12-3 or TRBV12-4 combines with J gene TRBJ2-5; no DNA is available, so the TRBD2 call from TCRdb remains unchecked. CDR3 length equals 15 residues. This CDR3 is CASSKWTSVQETQYF.

The V and J genes are TRBV19 and TRBJ2-7; TCRdb gives TRBD1 as the D gene, but with no DNA this cannot be confirmed. CDR1 LNHDA and CDR2 SQIVND come from the germline V gene (reference sequence). The CDR3 consists of 15 residues. CDR3: CASLNDRVSPYEQYF.

The chain links TRBV19 to TRBJ2-7; the TCRdb D gene call, TRBD1, has no DNA to confirm it. Germline V gene data show CDR1 as LNHDA and CDR2 as SQIVND (reference sequence). There are 13 residues in the CDR3. The CDR3 reads CASTGTGDYEQYF.

The chain employs TRBV6-2 or TRBV6-3 and TRBJ2-2; without DNA, the TCRdb call of TRBD1 cannot be checked. CDR1 MNHEY and CDR2 SVGEGT come from the germline V gene. This CDR3 region has 14 residues. The CDR3 spells CASRTGSLTGELFF.

V is TRBV20-1 and J is TRBJ2-5; the D call from TCRdb, TRBD1, cannot be confirmed without DNA. From germline, CDR1 is DFQATT and CDR2 SNEGSKA (reference sequence). The CDR3 consists of 15 residues. The CDR3 sequence: CSAPRGREYQETQYF.

The V call is TRBV6-2 or TRBV6-3, the J call TRBJ2-3; no DNA is available, so the TRBD2 call from TCRdb remains unchecked. This CDR3 is built from 20 residues. CDR1 is MNHEY and CDR2 is SVGEGT in the germline V gene. CDR3 amino acids: CASSYSELGTSGGNTDTQYF.

The chain has TRBV7-8 and TRBJ2-5; TCRdb outputs TRBD2, but without DNA this stays unchecked. Germline values: CDR1 SGHVS, CDR2 FQNEAQ. This CDR3 region has 15 residues. CDR3 amino acids: CASSLGVTSTETQYF.

The chain has TRBV9 and TRBJ2-1. The CDR3 sequence is 12 residues long. Germline V lookup: CDR1 SGDLS, CDR2 YYNGEE. CDR3 loop: CASSATSDEQFF.

The genes are TRBV27 and TRBJ2-2; no DNA is available, so the TRBD1 call from TCRdb remains unchecked. CDR1 is MNHEY and CDR2 is SMNVEV in the germline V gene (reference sequence). The CDR3 runs 12 residues. CDR3 region: CASASGPRELFF.

The chain employs TRBV27 and TRBJ2-5. CDR1 and CDR2 from the germline V gene are MNHEY and SMNVEV (reference sequence). The CDR3 consists of 16 residues. Here the CDR3 reads CASSSDRYPHRETQYF.